What follows are 11 T cell receptor beta chains derived from one specimen sequenced in a study of blood T cell repertoires in COVID-19. The table came from immunoSEQ multiplex PCR; TCRdb's copy has only in-frame clones and leaves some out. The sample includes around 140,000 clones, under 90% seen only once; the top ten take roughly 9.1%. Sequencing was performed on peripheral blood. These receptors all stem from a woman aged 55-70 years with active or convalescent COVID-19.

The chain has TRBV6-2 or TRBV6-3 and TRBJ1-1, with D maybe TRBD1 (6 bases). Per the germline V gene, CDR1 is MNHEY and CDR2 is SVGEGT. The CDR3 length is 13 residues. Trimming took 3 bases from V and 7 from J, leaving 12 bases between them. The CDR3 here is CASSYYSRGEAFF. The CDR3 DNA reads as TGTGCCAGCAGTTATTACTCCAGGGGTGAAGCTTTCTTT.

J is TRBJ2-3 and V is TRBV27; D not certain. Germline CDR1 and CDR2: MNHEY and SMNVEV (reference sequence). The CDR3 length is 14 residues. Trimming stripped 5 bases from V and 5 bases from J, with 14 bases between. CDR3 nucleotide sequence: TGTGCCAGCAGTCCCCCTTCAACCAGAGATACGCAGTATTTT. It specifies CASSPPSTRDTQYF.

The chain is built from TRBV19 and TRBJ1-1, with D possibly TRBD1 on 6 matching bases. This CDR3 is built from 15 residues. The germline V gene has CDR1 LNHDA and CDR2 SQIVND (reference sequence). Trimming cost V 7 bases and J 4 bases, with 19 bases left between them. The CDR3 region is CASKYGGQVGTEAFF. The DNA of the CDR3 is TGTGCCAGTAAATACGGGGGGCAGGTGGGCACTGAAGCTTTCTTT.

This clone was observed a few times. Other nucleotide sequences from this sample produce the same CDR3. The rearrangement links TRBV27 to TRBJ2-2; D is undetermined. The germline CDR1 and CDR2 sequences are MNHEY and SMNVEV (reference sequence). V was cut by 6 bases and J by 6 bases, with 5 bases left in between. CDR3 length equals 11 residues. The CDR3 DNA sequence: TGTGCCAGCAGGTTCGCCGGGGAGCTGTTTTTT. This sequence encodes CASRFAGELFF.

This CDR3 reads CASSLGPDSV. CDR3 sequence (DNA): TGTGCCAGCAGTTTAGGTCCCGATAGCGTC. The J gene is TRBJ2-7, the V gene TRBV28; no reliable D call. There are 10 residues in the CDR3. Germline values: CDR1 MDHEN, CDR2 SYDVKM.

The chain recombines TRBV6-6 with TRBJ1-4; D unclear. The CDR3 consists of 11 residues. V lost 2 bases, J lost 8 bases, and 3 bases lay in between. Germline V gene data show CDR1 as MNHNY and CDR2 as SVGAGI (reference sequence). CDR3 nucleotides: TGTGCCAGCAGTTACGCGGAAAAACTGTTTTTT. It specifies CASSYAEKLFF.

The chain carries TRBV28 and TRBJ2-6, with D possibly TRBD2 on 5 matching bases. With 2 bases removed from V and 1 base from J, the gap between germline ends came to 9 bases. The V gene's germline CDR1 is MDHEN and CDR2 SYDVKM. CDR3 length equals 16 residues. The DNA of the CDR3 is TGTGCCAGCAGTTTAAACCCGGGGTCTGGGGCCAACGTCCTGACTTTC. Residues: CASSLNPGSGANVLTF.

V gene TRBV28 combines with J gene TRBJ2-1, with 9 bases matching TRBD2. Germline CDR1 is MDHEN and CDR2 is SYDVKM. V was clipped by 3 bases and J by 16 bases; unmatched bases: 16. The CDR3 runs to 15 residues. As DNA, the CDR3 is TGTGCCAGCAGTTTTAACGGTTTAGCGGGAGTTTATCAATTCTTC. Its protein is CASSFNGLAGVYQFF.

The rearrangement links TRBV6-5 to TRBJ1-1; 9 bases align to TRBD1. This CDR3 is 14 amino acids long. Germline CDR1 MNHEY, CDR2 SVGAGI. The trim removed 6 bases at V and 5 bases at J, leaving 7 bases unmatched. The CDR3 spells CASSHRGLGTEAFF. For the CDR3, the DNA is TGTGCCAGCAGCCACAGGGGGCTTGGTACTGAAGCTTTCTTT.

This rearrangement joins TRBV19 to TRBJ1-3; D is ambiguous. This CDR3 contains 15 residues. Germline-derived CDR1 and CDR2 are LNHDA and SQIVND (reference sequence). Trimming removed 3 bases from V and 2 bases from J, with 11 bases in between. CDR3: CASSIGFEAGNTIYF. For the CDR3, the DNA is TGTGCCAGTAGTATCGGGTTTGAAGCTGGAAACACCATATATTTT.

The chain couples TRBV5-6 to TRBJ2-5, with 7 bases matching TRBD2. The V gene end was trimmed by 4 bases and the J gene end by 3 bases; junction bases not matched to a gene: 12. The CDR3 runs to 16 residues. Germline V gene sequence: CDR1 SGHDT, CDR2 YYEEEE. CDR3 sequence: CASSEEGRGSEETQYF. In DNA, the CDR3 is TGTGCCAGCAGCGAGGAAGGGCGGGGGTCGGAAGAGACCCAGTACTTC. The variable domain in full, with the rest retrieved from reference TRBV5-6 and TRBJ2-5, is DAGVTQSPTHLIKTRGQQVTLRCSPKSGHDTVSWYQQALGQGPQFIFQYYEEEERQRGNFPDRFSGHQFPNYSSELNVNALLLGDSALYLCASSEEGRGSEETQYFGPGTRLLVL.